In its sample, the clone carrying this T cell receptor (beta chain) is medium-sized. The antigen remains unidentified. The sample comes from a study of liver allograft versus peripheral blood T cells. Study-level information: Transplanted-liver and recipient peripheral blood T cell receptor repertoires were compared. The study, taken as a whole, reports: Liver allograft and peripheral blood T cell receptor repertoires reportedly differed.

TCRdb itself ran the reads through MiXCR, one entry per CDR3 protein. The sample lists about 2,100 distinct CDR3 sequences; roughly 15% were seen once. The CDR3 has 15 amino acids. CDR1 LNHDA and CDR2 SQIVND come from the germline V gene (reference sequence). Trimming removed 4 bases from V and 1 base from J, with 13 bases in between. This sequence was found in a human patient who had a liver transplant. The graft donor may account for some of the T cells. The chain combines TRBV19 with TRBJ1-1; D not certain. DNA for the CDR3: TGTGCCAGTAGTACCCCTCAGCTGGGGAACACTGAAGCTTTCTTT. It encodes CASSTPQLGNTEAFF.